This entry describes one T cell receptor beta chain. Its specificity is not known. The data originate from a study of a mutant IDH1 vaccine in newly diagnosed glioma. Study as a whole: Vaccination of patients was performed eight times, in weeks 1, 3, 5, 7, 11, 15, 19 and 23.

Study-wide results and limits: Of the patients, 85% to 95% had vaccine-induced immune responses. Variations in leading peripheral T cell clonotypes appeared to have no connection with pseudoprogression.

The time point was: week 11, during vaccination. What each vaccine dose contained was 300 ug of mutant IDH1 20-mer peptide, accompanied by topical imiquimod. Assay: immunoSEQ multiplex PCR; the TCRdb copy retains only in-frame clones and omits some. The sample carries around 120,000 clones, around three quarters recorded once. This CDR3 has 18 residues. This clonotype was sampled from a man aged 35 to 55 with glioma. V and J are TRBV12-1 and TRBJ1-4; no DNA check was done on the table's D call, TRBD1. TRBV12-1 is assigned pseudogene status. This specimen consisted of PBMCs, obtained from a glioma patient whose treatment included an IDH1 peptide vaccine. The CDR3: CASSFARGQGQSDEKLFF. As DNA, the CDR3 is TGTGCCAGCAGCTTTGCGCGAGGACAGGGACAGTCCGATGAAAAACTGTTTTTT.